This T cell receptor (beta chain) was profiled in a study of shared T cell receptors in the human thymus. Repertoires were generated with immunoSEQ multiplex PCR, while TCRdb's copy carries only in-frame clones and drops some. The sample yields just under 550,000 clones, about 84% seen once. Looked up from germline, CDR1 is SGHDT and CDR2 is YYEEEE. The CDR3 sequence is 14 residues long. V was pared by 9 bases and J by 2 bases, with 9 bases of the junction left unmatched. These same data were also listed under a study on human thymus T cells. That paper adds: Thymic material originated from resections removed in the course of corrective heart surgery. Highly overlapping thymic repertoires in unrelated individuals were reported by related research.

Sample: thymocytes. This chain joins TRBV5-6 and TRBJ2-7, with 9 bases that match TRBD1. The TCR was taken from a boy in the first two years of life with a congenital heart defect. CDR3 in amino acids: CATQQGAVAYEQYF. The CDR3 nucleotides read TGTGCCACTCAACAGGGGGCAGTAGCCTACGAGCAGTACTTC. The full variable domain, with the rest looked up from reference TRBV5-6 and TRBJ2-7, is DAGVTQSPTHLIKTRGQQVTLRCSPKSGHDTVSWYQQALGQGPQFIFQYYEEEERQRGNFPDRFSGHQFPNYSSELNVNALLLGDSALYLCATQQGAVAYEQYFGPGTRLTVT.